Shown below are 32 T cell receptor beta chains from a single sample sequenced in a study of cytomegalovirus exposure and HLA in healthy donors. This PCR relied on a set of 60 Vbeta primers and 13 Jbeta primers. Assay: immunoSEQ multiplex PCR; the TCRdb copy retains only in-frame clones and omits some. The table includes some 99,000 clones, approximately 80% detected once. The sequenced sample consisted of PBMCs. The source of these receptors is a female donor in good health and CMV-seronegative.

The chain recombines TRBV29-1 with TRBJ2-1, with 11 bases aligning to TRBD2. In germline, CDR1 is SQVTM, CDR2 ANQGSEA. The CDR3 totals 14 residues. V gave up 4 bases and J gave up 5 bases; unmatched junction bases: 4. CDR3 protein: CSVGLAGGHNEQFF. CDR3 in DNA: TGCAGCGTTGGGTTAGCGGGAGGGCACAATGAGCAGTTCTTC.

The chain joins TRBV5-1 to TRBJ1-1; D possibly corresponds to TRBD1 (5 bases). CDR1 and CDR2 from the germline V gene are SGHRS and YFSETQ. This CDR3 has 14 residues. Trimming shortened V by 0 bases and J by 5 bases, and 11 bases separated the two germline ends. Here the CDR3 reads CASSLVGPGTEAFF. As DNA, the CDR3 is TGCGCCAGCAGCTTGGTGGGGCCTGGGACTGAAGCTTTCTTT.

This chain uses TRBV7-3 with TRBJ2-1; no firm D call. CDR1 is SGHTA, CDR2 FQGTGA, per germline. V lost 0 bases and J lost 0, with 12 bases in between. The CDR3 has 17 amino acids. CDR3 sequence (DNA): TGTGCCAGCAGCTTAACGAGCCAGGTCGGCTCCTACAATGAGCAGTTCTTC. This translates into CASSLTSQVGSYNEQFF.

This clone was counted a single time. CDR3 amino acids: CAGTGQGRNTGELFF. Written as DNA, the CDR3 is TGTGCCGGCACAGGACAGGGCCGAAACACCGGGGAGCTGTTTTTT. The chain is built from TRBV2 and TRBJ2-2; TRBD1 aligns across 8 bases. Germline CDR1 is SNHLY and CDR2 is FYNNEI. V gave up 11 bases and J gave up 2 bases; unmatched junction bases: 10. This CDR3 region has 15 residues.

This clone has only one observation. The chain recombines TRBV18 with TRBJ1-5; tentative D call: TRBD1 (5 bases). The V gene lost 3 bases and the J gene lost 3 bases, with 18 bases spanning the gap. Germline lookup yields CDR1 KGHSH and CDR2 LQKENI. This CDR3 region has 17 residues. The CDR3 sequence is CASSPNRDGGYNQPQHF. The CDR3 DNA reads TGTGCCAGCTCACCGAACCGGGACGGGGGATACAATCAGCCCCAGCATTTT.

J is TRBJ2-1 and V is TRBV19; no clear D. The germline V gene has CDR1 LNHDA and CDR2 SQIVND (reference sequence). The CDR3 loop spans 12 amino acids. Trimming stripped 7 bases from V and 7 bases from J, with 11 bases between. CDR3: CASNYVGNEQFF. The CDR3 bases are TGTGCCAGTAACTACGTCGGTAATGAGCAGTTCTTC.

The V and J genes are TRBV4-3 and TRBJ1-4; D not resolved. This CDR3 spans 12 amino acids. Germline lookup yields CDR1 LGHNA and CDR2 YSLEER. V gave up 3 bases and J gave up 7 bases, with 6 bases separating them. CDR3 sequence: CASSQPGEKLFF. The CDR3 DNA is TGCGCCAGCAGCCAGCCGGGTGAAAAACTGTTTTTT.

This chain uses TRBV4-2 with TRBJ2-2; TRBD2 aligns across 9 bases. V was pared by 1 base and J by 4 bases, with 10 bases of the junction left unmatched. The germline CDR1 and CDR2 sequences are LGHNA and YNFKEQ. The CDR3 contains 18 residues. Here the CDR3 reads CASSQGYPGLALTGELFF. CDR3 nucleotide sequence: TGTGCCAGCAGCCAAGGATATCCCGGACTAGCGCTCACCGGGGAGCTGTTTTTT.

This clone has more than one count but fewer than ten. CDR3 in DNA: TGTGCCAGCTCACAGCAGGGTCCCACAGATACGCAGTATTTT. It specifies CASSQQGPTDTQYF. The chain recombines TRBV18 with TRBJ2-3; a weak D match, TRBD1 (5 bases). V was cut by 4 bases and J by 2 bases, with 10 bases left in between. The V gene's germline CDR1 is KGHSH and CDR2 LQKENI. This CDR3 region has 14 residues.

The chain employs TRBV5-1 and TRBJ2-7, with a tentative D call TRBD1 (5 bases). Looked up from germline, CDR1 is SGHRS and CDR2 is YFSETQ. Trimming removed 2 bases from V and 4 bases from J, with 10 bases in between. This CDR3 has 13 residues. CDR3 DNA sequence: TGCGCCAGCAGCTTTGACAGCAGATACGAGCAGTACTTC. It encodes CASSFDSRYEQYF.

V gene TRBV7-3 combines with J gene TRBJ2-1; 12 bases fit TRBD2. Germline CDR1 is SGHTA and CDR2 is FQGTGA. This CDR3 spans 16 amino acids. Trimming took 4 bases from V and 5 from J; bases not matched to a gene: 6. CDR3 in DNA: TGTGCCAGCAGCTCCGACCGACTAGCGGGGGACAATGAGCAGTTCTTC. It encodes CASSSDRLAGDNEQFF.

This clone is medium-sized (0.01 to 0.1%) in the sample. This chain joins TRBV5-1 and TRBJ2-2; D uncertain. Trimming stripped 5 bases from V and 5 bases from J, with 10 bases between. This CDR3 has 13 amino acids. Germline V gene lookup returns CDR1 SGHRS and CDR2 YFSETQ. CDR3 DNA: TGCGCCAGCAGACTAAGCGAAACCGGGGAGCTGTTTTTT. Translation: CASRLSETGELFF.

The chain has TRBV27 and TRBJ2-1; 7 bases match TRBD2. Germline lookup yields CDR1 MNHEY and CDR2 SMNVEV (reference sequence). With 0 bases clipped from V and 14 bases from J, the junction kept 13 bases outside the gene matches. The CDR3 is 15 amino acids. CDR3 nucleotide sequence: TGTGCCAGCAGTTTATCGTTCCGGGATTGGGGGGGGGAGTTCTTC. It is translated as CASSLSFRDWGGEFF.

The chain's CDR3 is CASSLAGIKWSPLHF. The CDR3 DNA sequence: TGCGCCAGCAGCTTGGCAGGGATTAAGTGGTCACCCCTCCACTTT. The chain joins TRBV5-1 to TRBJ1-6; D perhaps matches TRBD1 (5 bases). V gave up 0 bases and J gave up 10 bases, with 14 bases separating them. The CDR3 spans 15 residues. Germline CDR1 SGHRS, CDR2 YFSETQ.

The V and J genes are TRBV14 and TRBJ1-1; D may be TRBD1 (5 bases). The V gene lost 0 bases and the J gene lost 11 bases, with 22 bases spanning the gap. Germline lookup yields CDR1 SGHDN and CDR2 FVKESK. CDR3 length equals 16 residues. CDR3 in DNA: TGTGCCAGCAGCCAAGATCGACCAGGGATCGTCCTTGAGGCTTTCTTT. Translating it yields CASSQDRPGIVLEAFF.

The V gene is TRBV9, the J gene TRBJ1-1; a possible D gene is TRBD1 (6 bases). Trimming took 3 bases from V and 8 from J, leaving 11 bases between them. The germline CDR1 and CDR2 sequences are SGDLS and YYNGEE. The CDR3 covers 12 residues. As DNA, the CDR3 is TGTGCCAGCAGCGGTAGGACAGCAGAAGCTTTCTTT. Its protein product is CASSGRTAEAFF.

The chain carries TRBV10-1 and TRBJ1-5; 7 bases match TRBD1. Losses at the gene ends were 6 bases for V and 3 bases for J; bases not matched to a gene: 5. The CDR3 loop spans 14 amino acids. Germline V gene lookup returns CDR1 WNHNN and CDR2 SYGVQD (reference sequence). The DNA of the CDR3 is TGCGCCAGCAGCCGAGACAGGGACAATCAGCCCCAGCATTTT. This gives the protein CASSRDRDNQPQHF.

The CDR3 protein is CASSLLAGGPNEQYF. The CDR3 region has the DNA TGTGCCAGCAGCCTTCTAGCGGGGGGGCCCAACGAGCAGTACTTC. The V call is TRBV5-6, the J call TRBJ2-7; TRBD2 matches at 12 bases. Germline CDR1 SGHDT, CDR2 YYEEEE. After removal of 4 bases from V and 5 bases from J, the junction contained 7 bases not matched to a gene. The CDR3 has 15 amino acids.

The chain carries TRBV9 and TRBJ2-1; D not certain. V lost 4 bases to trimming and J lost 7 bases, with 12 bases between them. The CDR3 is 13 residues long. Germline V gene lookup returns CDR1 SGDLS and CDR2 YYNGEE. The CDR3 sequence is CASSRKVVNEQFF. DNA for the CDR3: TGTGCCAGCAGCAGAAAAGTAGTGAATGAGCAGTTCTTC.

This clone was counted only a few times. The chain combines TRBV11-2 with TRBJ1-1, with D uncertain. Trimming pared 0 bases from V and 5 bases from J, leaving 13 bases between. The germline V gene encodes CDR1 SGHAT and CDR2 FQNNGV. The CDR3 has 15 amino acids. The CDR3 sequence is CASSLDRVGRTEAFF. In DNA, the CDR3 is TGTGCCAGCAGCTTAGATCGGGTGGGGAGGACTGAAGCTTTCTTT.

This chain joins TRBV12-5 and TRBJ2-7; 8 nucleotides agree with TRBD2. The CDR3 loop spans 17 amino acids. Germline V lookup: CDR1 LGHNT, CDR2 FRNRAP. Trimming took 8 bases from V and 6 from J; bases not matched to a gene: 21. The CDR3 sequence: CASNLLGGALSRGEQYF. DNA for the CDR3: TGTGCTAGTAACCTCCTCGGGGGGGCCCTCTCCCGGGGCGAGCAGTACTTC.

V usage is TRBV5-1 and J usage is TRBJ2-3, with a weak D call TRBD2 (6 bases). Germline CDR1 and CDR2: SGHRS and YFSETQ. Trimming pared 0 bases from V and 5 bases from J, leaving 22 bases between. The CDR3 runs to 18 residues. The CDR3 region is CASSLAFQAGPQVDTQYF. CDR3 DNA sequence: TGCGCCAGCAGCTTGGCCTTCCAAGCGGGCCCCCAGGTAGATACGCAGTATTTT.

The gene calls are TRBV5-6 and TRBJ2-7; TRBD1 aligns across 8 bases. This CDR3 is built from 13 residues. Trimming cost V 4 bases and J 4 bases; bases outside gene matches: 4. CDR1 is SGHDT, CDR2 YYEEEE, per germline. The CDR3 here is CASSPDRGYEQYF. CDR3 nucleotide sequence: TGTGCCAGCAGCCCAGACAGGGGATACGAGCAGTACTTC.

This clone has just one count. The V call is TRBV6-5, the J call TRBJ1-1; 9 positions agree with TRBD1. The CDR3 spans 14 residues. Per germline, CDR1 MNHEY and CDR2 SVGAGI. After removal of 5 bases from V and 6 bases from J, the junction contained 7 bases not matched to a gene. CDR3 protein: CASSTPGQGAEAFF. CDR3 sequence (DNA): TGTGCCAGCAGTACCCCGGGACAGGGCGCTGAAGCTTTCTTT.

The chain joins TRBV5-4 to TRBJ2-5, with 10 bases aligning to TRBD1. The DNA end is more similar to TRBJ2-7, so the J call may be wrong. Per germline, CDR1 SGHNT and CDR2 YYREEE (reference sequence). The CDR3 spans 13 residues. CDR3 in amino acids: CASHLTGGNEQYF. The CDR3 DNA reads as TGTGCCAGCCACCTGACAGGGGGCAACGAGCAGTACTTC.

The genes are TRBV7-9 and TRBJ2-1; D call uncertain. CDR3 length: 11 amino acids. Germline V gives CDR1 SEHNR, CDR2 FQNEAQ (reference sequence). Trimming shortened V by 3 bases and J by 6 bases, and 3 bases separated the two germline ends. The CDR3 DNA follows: TGTGCCAGCAGCTTGGCCAATGAGCAGTTCTTC. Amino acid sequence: CASSLANEQFF.

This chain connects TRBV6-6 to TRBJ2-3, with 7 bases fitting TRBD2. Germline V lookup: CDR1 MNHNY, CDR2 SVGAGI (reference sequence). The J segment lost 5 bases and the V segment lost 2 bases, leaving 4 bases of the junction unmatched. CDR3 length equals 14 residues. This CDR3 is CASSYGIAGDTQYF. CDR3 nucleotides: TGTGCCAGCAGTTACGGAATAGCGGGAGATACGCAGTATTTT.

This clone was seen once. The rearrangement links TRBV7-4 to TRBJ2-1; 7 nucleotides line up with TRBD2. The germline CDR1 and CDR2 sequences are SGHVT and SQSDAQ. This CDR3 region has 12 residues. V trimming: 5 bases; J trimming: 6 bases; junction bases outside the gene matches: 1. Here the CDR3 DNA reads TGTGCCAGCAGCGCGGGAGTCAATGAGCAGTTCTTC. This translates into CASSAGVNEQFF.

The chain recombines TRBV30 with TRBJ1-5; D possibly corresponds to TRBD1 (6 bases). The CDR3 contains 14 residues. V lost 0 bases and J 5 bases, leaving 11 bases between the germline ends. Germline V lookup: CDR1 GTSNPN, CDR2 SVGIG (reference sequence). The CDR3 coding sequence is TGTGCCTGGAGTGTGGGAGGGGGGCATCAGCCCCAGCATTTT. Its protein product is CAWSVGGGHQPQHF.

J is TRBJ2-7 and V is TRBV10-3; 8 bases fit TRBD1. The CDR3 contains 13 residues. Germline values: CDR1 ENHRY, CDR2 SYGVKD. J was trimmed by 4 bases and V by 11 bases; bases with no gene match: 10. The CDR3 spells CAVRDRTQYEQYF. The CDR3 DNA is TGTGCCGTACGGGACAGGACACAATACGAGCAGTACTTC.

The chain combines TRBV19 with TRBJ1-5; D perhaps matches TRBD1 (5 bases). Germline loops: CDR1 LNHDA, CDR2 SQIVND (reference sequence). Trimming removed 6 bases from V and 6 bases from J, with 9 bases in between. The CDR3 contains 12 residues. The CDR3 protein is CASSSGFQPQHF. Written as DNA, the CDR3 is TGTGCCAGTAGCTCAGGGTTTCAGCCCCAGCATTTT. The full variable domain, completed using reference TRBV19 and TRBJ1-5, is DGGITQSPKYLFRKEGQNVTLSCEQNLNHDAMYWYRQDPGQGLRLIYYSQIVNDFQKGDIAEGYSVSREKKESFPLTVTSAQKNPTAFYLCASSSGFQPQHFGDGTRLSIL.

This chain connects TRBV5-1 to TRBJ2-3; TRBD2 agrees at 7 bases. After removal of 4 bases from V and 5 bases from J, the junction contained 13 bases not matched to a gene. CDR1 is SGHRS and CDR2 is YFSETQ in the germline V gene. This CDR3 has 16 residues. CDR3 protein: CASSPRVAGTGDTQYF. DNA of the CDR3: TGCGCCAGCAGCCCCCGGGTAGCGGGTACTGGAGATACGCAGTATTTT.